This T cell receptor (beta chain) was sequenced in a study of PD-1 and CTLA-4 blockade in melanoma. Germline V gene lookup returns CDR1 ENHRY and CDR2 SYGVKD. The CDR3 consists of 16 residues. Trimming took off 2 bases at V and 1 base at J, with 15 bases between the two ends. Only in-frame clones appear in the TCRdb table, and some are missing; sequencing was by immunoSEQ multiplex PCR. The repertoire holds some 33,000 clones, with approximately 90% as singletons. Source: CD8+ T cells from peripheral blood, taken from a patient given anti-PD-1 treatment. The chain joins TRBV10-3 to TRBJ2-7; D possibly corresponds to TRBD2 (7 bases). This clonotype was obtained from a human donor with melanoma. The CDR3 is CAISEREAGTSYEQYF. In DNA form, the CDR3 reads TGTGCCATCAGTGAGCGGGAGGCAGGGACATCCTACGAGCAGTACTTC.